The entry below gives a single T cell receptor (beta chain) sequence along with its context. Which antigen it targets is not known. Base qualities are missing; no much larger clone stands one base away. This sample was included in a study of blood T cell repertoires in COVID-19 (dated by TCRdb to about 2020). Concerning the study at large: The collaborator samples originated in the United States, Italy and Spain and spanned the acute and convalescent phases of COVID-19. The material from the prospective study consisted of cDNA or gDNA derived from T cells, B-cell-depleted T cells, or PBMCs. The dataset comprised deeply sampled blood TCRbeta repertoires from subjects exposed to, actively infected with, or recovered from COVID-19. The repertoires were released in a freely available public database intended as a resource for research on the immune response to SARS-CoV-2. Samples came from the ongoing ImmuneRACE study (first 160 participants) plus 1,254 subjects from 6 global collaborators. A de-identified subject ID, COVID-19 status, age in years and sex were almost always included in the sample metadata. Where HLA class I and class II types were available, the types were taken from metadata supplied by the sample provider, not from assay-based typing.

The immunoSEQ Assay, a bias-controlled multiplex PCR, was used to amplify TCRbeta CDR3 regions from genomic DNA. On the authors' methods: Nucleated cell counts per sample were estimated from amplification of reference gene primers within the assay. Sequence reads were collapsed and filtered to measure the absolute abundance of every unique TCRbeta CDR3 rearrangement. For each sample, productive Simpson clonality was calculated as the square root of Simpson's diversity index over productive rearrangements. This is the immuneACCESS table as TCRdb keeps it, with only in-frame sequences that have V and J called. A part of the clones is gone; compared with another copy, unresolved V genes explain less than half, and the rest is unexplained. That table gives V, J and clone size, and the DNA gave D and trimming. A total of some 86,000 clones appear in this sample, under 95% of them only once. The ten largest clones represent about 2.5% of the sample.

Overall study results and their limits: Clinical and demographic metadata were provided uncurated, with the amount varying by source and participant.

Collaborating institutions collected whole blood in K2EDTA tubes following their own protocols. For TCRbeta analysis, collaborators shipped samples as frozen whole blood, isolated PBMCs, or DNA extracted from either of those sample types. CDR1 and CDR2 are drawn from the germline V gene: SGHRS, YFSETQ. V loses 2 bases at its end and J loses 1 base; junction bases beyond the gene matches: 13. From its cysteine to its phenylalanine, the CDR3 spans 18 amino acids. The sequence is cut down to CDR3 DNA, 54 bases in frame from base 1. The chain is assembled from TRBV5-1 and TRBJ1-1; 8 of the junction bases match TRBD1. The clonotype comes from a human donor with active COVID-19. The donor label of this sample is uncertain. Input material: peripheral blood. The CDR3 is CASSLYGQGEGGNTEAFF. The DNA sequence is TGCGCCAGCAGCTTATACGGACAGGGTGAGGGAGGGAACACTGAAGCTTTCTTT. With the rest looked up from the reference TRBV5-1 and TRBJ1-1 genes rather than sequenced, the full variable domain is KAGVTQTPRYLIKTRGQQVTLSCSPISGHRSVSWYQQTPGQGLQFLFEYFSETQRNKGNFPGRFSGRQFSNSRSEMNVSTLELGDSALYLCASSLYGQGEGGNTEAFFGQGTRLTVV.